These 21 T cell receptor beta chains share one sample of origin, sequenced in a study of cytotoxic CD8 clonotypes in ibrutinib-treated CLL. TCRdb keeps only in-frame clones here, not all; method: immunoSEQ multiplex PCR. The sample lists around 160,000 clones, 70% to 90% seen once, with about 3% in the top ten. The sequenced sample was PBMCs, obtained at disease progression, from a patient treated with ibrutinib. These receptors were collected from a human donor with chronic lymphocytic leukemia.

The J gene is TRBJ2-2, the V gene TRBV27; weak D call: TRBD1 (5 bases). From germline, CDR1 is MNHEY and CDR2 SMNVEV (reference sequence). CDR3 length equals 15 residues. Trimming cost V 3 bases and J 4 bases, with 12 bases left between them. The CDR3 bases are TGTGCCAGCAGTTTTGGGGCCTCGCGCACCGGGGAGCTGTTTTTT. Amino acids: CASSFGASRTGELFF.

This chain links TRBV27 with TRBJ1-1; 10 bases agree with TRBD1. Germline V gene lookup returns CDR1 MNHEY and CDR2 SMNVEV (reference sequence). The CDR3 length is 16 residues. Trimming took 5 bases from V and 11 from J; bases not matched to a gene: 17. Here the CDR3 DNA reads TGTGCCAGCAGTCCCGGTTTTGGGACAGGGGTTTTTTATGCTTTCTTT. Protein product: CASSPGFGTGVFYAFF.

The J gene is TRBJ2-7, the V gene TRBV6-1; D gene ambiguous. This CDR3 comprises 16 residues. V dropped 3 bases and J dropped 0 bases, with 15 bases sitting between them. Germline CDR1 and CDR2: MNHNS and SASEGT. DNA of the CDR3: TGTGCCAGCAGTGACCCATCCTCCGGCCGCTCCTACGAGCAGTACTTC. Amino acid sequence: CASSDPSSGRSYEQYF.

The chain carries TRBV7-2 and TRBJ2-1; D ambiguous. The CDR3 is made up of 13 amino acids. The germline gives CDR1 SGHTA, CDR2 FQGNSA. V was cut by 2 bases and J by 5 bases, with 7 bases left in between. CDR3 nucleotides: TGTGCCAGCAGCTTATCTCTAGACAATGAGCAGTTCTTC. This gives the protein CASSLSLDNEQFF. Filled out from reference TRBV7-2 and TRBJ2-1, the complete variable domain reads GAGVSQSPSNKVTEKGKDVELRCDPISGHTALYWYRQSLGQGLEFLIYFQGNSAPDKSGLPSDRFSAERTGGSVSTLTIQRTQQEDSAVYLCASSLSLDNEQFFGPGTRLTVL.

J is TRBJ1-3 and V is TRBV11-2; possible D gene TRBD1, 6 bases. The germline CDR1 and CDR2 sequences are SGHAT and FQNNGV. Trimming took off 3 bases at V and 2 bases at J, with 11 bases between the two ends. This CDR3 has 15 residues. In DNA form, the CDR3 reads TGTGCCAGCAGCTTTACAGGGTACCCTGGAAACACCATATATTTT. As protein: CASSFTGYPGNTIYF.

This clone is a singleton in its sample. V gene TRBV2 combines with J gene TRBJ2-5; D ambiguous. The V gene's germline CDR1 is SNHLY and CDR2 FYNNEI. The CDR3 totals 14 residues. The V end was cut by 3 bases, the J end by 5 bases, with 13 bases between. Here the CDR3 reads CASSDSVGWETQYF. The CDR3 DNA follows: TGTGCCAGCAGTGATTCCGTGGGTTGGGAGACCCAGTACTTC.

V usage is TRBV15 and J usage is TRBJ2-1, with 7 bases matching TRBD1. The CDR3 covers 16 residues. Germline values: CDR1 LNHNV, CDR2 YYDKDF (reference sequence). Trimming at V came to 3 bases and at J to 4 bases, leaving 9 bases not matched to a gene. The CDR3 nucleotides read TGTGCCACCAGCAGCCTGACAGGGTTTAAATACAATGAGCAGTTCTTC. Amino acids: CATSSLTGFKYNEQFF.

The chain joins TRBV6-4 to TRBJ1-2; no clear D gene. This CDR3 is built from 11 residues. Trimming removed 5 bases from V and 7 bases from J, with 8 bases in between. From germline, CDR1 is MRHNA and CDR2 SNTAGT. CDR3: CASSPGSGYTF. Written as DNA, the CDR3 is TGTGCCAGCAGTCCGGGGAGTGGCTACACCTTC.

A few counts support this clone. The CDR3 region has the DNA TGTGCCAGCAGCCCCATATTTAGCAGGGGCGGGAGTAATCAGCCCCAGCATTTT. The encoded protein is CASSPIFSRGGSNQPQHF. The chain recombines TRBV7-2 with TRBJ1-5; TRBD1 might be the D (6 bases). The CDR3 spans 18 residues. Germline V gene data show CDR1 as SGHTA and CDR2 as FQGNSA. Trimming left V 5 bases short and J 4 bases short, with 24 bases between.

This clone was found a few times. The chain carries TRBV27 and TRBJ2-7, with no clear D. V lost 5 bases to trimming and J lost 4 bases, with 9 bases between them. Per the germline V gene, CDR1 is MNHEY and CDR2 is SMNVEV (reference sequence). The CDR3 spans 12 residues. In DNA, the CDR3 is TGTGCCAGCAGTGGGCGGTCTTACGAGCAGTACTTC. Protein sequence: CASSGRSYEQYF.

V gene TRBV5-1 combines with J gene TRBJ2-2; 8 nucleotides line up with TRBD1. Germline V gene data show CDR1 as SGHRS and CDR2 as YFSETQ. V was clipped by 4 bases and J by 4 bases; unmatched bases: 9. This CDR3 spans 16 amino acids. CDR3 sequence (DNA): TGCGCCAGCAGCCCGCGACAGGGGCGCGGCACCGGGGAGCTGTTTTTT. It translates to CASSPRQGRGTGELFF.

This clone was counted once. The chain carries TRBV28 and TRBJ2-4, with D possibly being TRBD1 (5 bases). The CDR3 is made up of 15 amino acids. Trimming took off 4 bases at V and 3 bases at J, with 13 bases between the two ends. The germline V gene encodes CDR1 MDHEN and CDR2 SYDVKM. The CDR3 loop is CASSSRGEDKNIQYF. The CDR3 DNA reads TGTGCCAGCAGTTCAAGGGGCGAGGACAAAAACATTCAGTACTTC.

The V call is TRBV9, the J call TRBJ2-7, with D possibly TRBD2 on 7 matching bases. V shed 0 bases and J shed 3 bases, with 13 bases lying between them. The CDR3 length is 15 residues. From germline, CDR1 is SGDLS and CDR2 YYNGEE. In nucleotides, the CDR3 is TGTGCCAGCAGCGTAGCTTCCGGGGGGCTCTACGAGCAGTACTTC. Its translation is CASSVASGGLYEQYF.

A note on this clone: The sample contains more than one DNA sequence encoding this CDR3. The genes are TRBV5-1 and TRBJ2-3, with TRBD1 as a possible D gene (6 bases). Trimming took 2 bases from V and 1 from J, leaving 11 bases between them. The CDR3 spans 15 residues. Germline values: CDR1 SGHRS, CDR2 YFSETQ. The CDR3 sequence: CASSLEGVGTDTQYF. The CDR3 nucleotides read TGCGCCAGCAGCTTAGAGGGGGTAGGCACAGATACGCAGTATTTT.

This chain connects TRBV29-1 to TRBJ2-5, with a possible D match to TRBD1 (6 bases). CDR3 length: 13 residues. Germline assignment: CDR1 SQVTM and CDR2 ANQGSEA. Deletions cut 4 bases from V and 14 bases from J, with 23 bases between. This chain's CDR3 is CSVAVQTSQGSYF. CDR3 bases: TGCAGCGTTGCCGTACAAACGTCACAGGGCTCCTACTTC.

This chain connects TRBV30 to TRBJ2-3, with 9 bases that match TRBD2. The ends lost 7 bases at V and 2 bases at J; junction bases unmatched: 10. The germline V gene has CDR1 GTSNPN and CDR2 SVGIG (reference sequence). This CDR3 spans 15 amino acids. The CDR3 here is CAYQKTSGPTDTQYF. Here the CDR3 DNA reads TGTGCCTACCAGAAGACTAGCGGCCCCACAGATACGCAGTATTTT.

The rearrangement links TRBV4-1 to TRBJ2-1; TRBD1 or TRBD2 may be the D gene (6 bases each). This CDR3 contains 15 residues. The V gene lost 1 base and the J gene lost 3 bases, with 10 bases spanning the gap. Germline lookup yields CDR1 MGHRA and CDR2 YSYEKL. CDR3 in amino acids: CASSQAGDFYNEQFF. The DNA of the CDR3 is TGCGCCAGCAGCCAAGCAGGGGACTTCTACAATGAGCAGTTCTTC.

As regards this clone: The junction departs from germline at one end; a sequencing error may be responsible. The chain uses TRBV7-7 and TRBJ2-1; 7 nucleotides line up with TRBD2. Germline CDR1 and CDR2: SSHAT and FNYEAQ (reference sequence). The CDR3 is 16 amino acids. In DNA, the CDR3 is TGTGCTAGCAGCTCCGGCAGCGGGATTCTCCACAATGAGCAGTTCTTC. Encoded protein: CASSSGSGILHNEQFF.

This chain links TRBV11-3 with TRBJ2-7; no definite D call. Germline CDR1 reads SGHNT; CDR2 reads YENEEA. V was clipped by 2 bases and J by 9 bases, with 17 bases between them. This CDR3 has 14 residues. The CDR3 loop reads CASSLTALPAGQYF. The CDR3 DNA reads as TGTGCCAGCAGCTTAACAGCGTTACCGGCAGGGCAGTACTTC.

V is TRBV7-2 and J is TRBJ1-1; 9 bases are a match to TRBD1. Germline CDR1 and CDR2: SGHTA and FQGNSA. With V trimmed by 1 base and J by 3 bases, 12 bases remained unmatched. The CDR3 totals 18 residues. CDR3 region: CASSLVRYDRTGDTEAFF. The CDR3 nucleotides read TGTGCCAGCAGCTTAGTACGTTACGATAGGACAGGGGACACTGAAGCTTTCTTT.

This clone was seen a single time. CDR3 bases: TGTGCCAGCAGTTTAGGGCGGTCTAATGAAAAACTGTTTTTT. Encoded protein: CASSLGRSNEKLFF. The chain employs TRBV28 and TRBJ1-4; D gene unclear. The CDR3 sequence is 14 residues long. Trimming left V 2 bases short and J 3 bases short, with 7 bases between. Germline values: CDR1 MDHEN, CDR2 SYDVKM.